Included here is one T cell receptor (beta chain) sequence, with context. The data originate from a study of blood T cell repertoires in COVID-19. Germline CDR1 SQVTM, CDR2 ANQGSEA. CDR3 length equals 16 residues. The V gene lost 2 bases and the J gene lost 5 bases, with 19 bases spanning the gap. The data were produced by immunoSEQ multiplex PCR, yet TCRdb's version contains in-frame clones alone and is incomplete. There are around 310,000 clones in the sample; roughly 86% occur only once, and about a tenth lies in the top ten. This clonotype was sampled from a woman younger than 45 who had recovered from COVID-19. V and J are TRBV29-1 and TRBJ2-1, with D hard to call. Input material: PBMCs or T cells enriched from blood (not recorded which). CDR3 DNA: TGCAGCGTTGAAAACTGGGCCAACTCAATGGACAATGAGCAGTTCTTC. Translation gives CSVENWANSMDNEQFF.